These T cell receptor beta chains were read from a single sample in a study of cytomegalovirus exposure and HLA in healthy donors. Method: immunoSEQ multiplex PCR; TCRdb's copy keeps in-frame clones and lacks some. The sample yields 100,000 to 150,000 clones, approximately 78% seen once. Sequencing was done on a sample of PBMCs. The receptors come from a man younger than 40 in good health and CMV-seropositive. The conserved cysteine and the conserved F or W are not part of the CDR3 here.

length | V | CDR3
13 | TRBV9 | ASSVGESISYEQY
14 | TRBV19 | ASSSRGRALAGEQY
9 | TRBV7-9 | ASSPGETQY
11 | TRBV4-2 | ASSQDSRETQY
11 | TRBV6-4 | ASSDGGSGEAF
11 | TRBV2 | ASSGRARHEQY
13 | TRBV7-2 | ASSWSGGSYNEQF
13 | TRBV5-8 | ASSALGASNQPQH
11 | TRBV7-2 | ASSYYREETQY
17 | TRBV19 | ASSIRGQGAVGRNTEAF
11 | TRBV7-2 | ASSLGLAYEQY
14 | TRBV6-1 | ASSETGTGFQETQY
12 | TRBV7-2 | ASSLPSDRGWAF
14 | TRBV12-5 | ASGRPTGVINEKLF
13 | TRBV9 | ASSVDRGANEKLF
12 | TRBV5-4 | ASSPPQGLSEAF
12 | TRBV7-6 | ASSRTGQSYEQY
10 | TRBV7-9 | ASSPQRDTQY
12 | TRBV4-2 | ASSQESRGNTIY
15 | TRBV11-2 | ASSLDAGLFSGNTIY
15 | TRBV7-3 | ASSLNGGSTYTGELF
13 | TRBV11-2 | ASSLTSRNQETQY
13 | TRBV5-5 | ASSLVGLAGGVQF
15 | TRBV19 | ASTGGLAWHMNTEAF
12 | TRBV27 | ASRPDRFNTEAF
12 | TRBV29-1 | SSDPGGGNEKLF
13 | TRBV5-6 | ASSQTAGNTGELF
13 | TRBV30 | AWTHGAGEADTQY
12 | TRBV27 | ASNPGGQRDTQY
10 | TRBV5-1 | ASSLVNYEQY
11 | TRBV5-4 | ASSPGDNQPQH
11 | TRBV7-8 | ASSLAGGVGAF
10 | TRBV27 | ASSSHRGGYT
14 | TRBV27 | ASSPLRQGGNTEAF
15 | TRBV27 | ASSFISSGRVFNEQF
9 | TRBV30 | AYGLNNEQF
12 | TRBV19 | ASSLARFQETQY
12 | TRBV27 | ACSLADSYNEQF
14 | TRBV6-6 | ASSYSFSGVTYEQY
11 | TRBV10-3 | ACGDLMNTEAF